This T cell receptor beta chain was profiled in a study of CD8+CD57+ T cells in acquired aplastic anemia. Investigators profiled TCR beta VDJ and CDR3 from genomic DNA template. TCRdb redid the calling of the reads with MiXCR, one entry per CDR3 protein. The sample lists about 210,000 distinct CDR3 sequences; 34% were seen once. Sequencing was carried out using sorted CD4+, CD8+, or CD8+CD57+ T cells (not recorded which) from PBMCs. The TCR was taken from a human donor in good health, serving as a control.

The CDR3 coding sequence is TGCAGTGCTAGAGTTGCTAGCGGGGGGCAGTTCTTC. Amino acids: CSARVASGGQFF. The chain carries TRBV20-1 and TRBJ2-1; 10 bases match TRBD2. This CDR3 is 12 amino acids long. The V gene's germline CDR1 is DFQATT and CDR2 SNEGSKA (reference sequence). With V trimmed by 1 base and J by 12 bases, 3 bases remained unmatched.